There are a few counts of the clone carrying this TCR beta chain. Its antigen remains unknown. The data were taken from a study of human T cells and chemical hapten exposure. About the research overall: Patch tests put 0.01% DPC on the upper back, read at 6 days. Overall study findings and caveats: Compared with pre-sensitization or healthy control sets, expanded TCRs clustered more.

The CDR3 is 18 amino acids. In germline, CDR1 is SGHDN, CDR2 FVKESK. The junction had 14 bases not matched to a gene; V was cut back by 2 bases and J by 4 bases. Unique molecular identifiers were linked by the library to individual cDNA molecules. In the source study's methods: Samples had a median of around 88,000 TCRs, ranging 23,224 to 690,600. Using its own MiXCR run on the RACE reads, TCRdb lists one record per CDR3 protein. The V and J calls were determined by TCRdb, not by the authors. Among over 100,000 distinct CDR3 sequences, more than 7% were seen once, and the ten largest hold about 3%. Time point reported: patch test 2, 6 weeks after DPC sensitization. The treatment: therapeutic diphenylcyclopropenone sensitization with weekly scalp DPC.

The rearrangement uses TRBV14 and TRBJ2-5; 9 bases are a match to TRBD1. The clonotype comes from a woman in her forties with alopecia areata. Some clones in this sample may be carry-over from other donors' samples. The sequenced sample was whole blood, obtained in connection with sensitization to the hapten diphenylcyclopropenone (DPC). The CDR3 spells CASSQRTGVGRFGETQYF. Written as DNA, the CDR3 is TGTGCCAGCAGCCAACGGACAGGGGTTGGCCGGTTCGGAGAGACCCAGTACTTC.